The entry below describes one T cell receptor (beta chain). Its antigen is currently not known. Within one base of it there is no much larger clone, and no base qualities were kept. This specimen belongs to a study of blood T cell repertoires in COVID-19 (TCRdb year 2020). Describing the broader study: Collaborator samples came from the United States, Italy and Spain and covered acute and convalescent phases of COVID-19. Where available, HLA class I and class II types were obtained from metadata supplied by the sample provider rather than from assay-based typing. The sample metadata nearly always contained a de-identified subject ID, COVID-19 status, age in years and sex. Subjects who had been exposed to COVID-19, were actively infected with it, or had recovered from it provided the deeply sampled blood TCRbeta repertoires that made up the dataset. The samples were drawn from the first 160 participants of the ongoing ImmuneRACE study and from 950 to 1,500 subjects provided by 6 global collaborators. The repertoires were released in a freely available public database meant as a resource for research on the immune response to SARS-CoV-2. The material from the prospective study consisted of cDNA or gDNA derived from T cells, B-cell-depleted T cells, or PBMCs.

Trimming costs V 5 bases and J 6 bases, and their ends lie 26 bases apart. The CDR3 numbers 18 residues from cysteine through phenylalanine. The entry retains the CDR3 DNA only, 54 bases that are in frame from base 1. The germline V gene supplies CDR1 SGHVS and CDR2 FQNEAQ. In the prospective study, participants were about 18 to 89 years old, resided in approximately 25 geographic areas of the United States, and were enrolled through a virtual design. In the prospective study, participants were assigned to cohorts based on the clinical history participants reported in a screening survey and a study questionnaire. In the prospective study, mobile phlebotomists collected whole blood, serum and a nasopharyngeal or oropharyngeal swab from each participant. Participants in the prospective study had the option to provide additional blood draws and questionnaires over a roughly two-month period. Prospective study blood samples were shipped either frozen or at room temperature before DNA extraction.

General findings and caveats noted by the study authors: Clinical and demographic metadata were provided uncurated, with the amount varying by source and participant.

TCRbeta CDR3 regions were amplified from genomic DNA using the immunoSEQ Assay, a bias-controlled multiplex PCR. On the study's bioinformatics: Within the assay, amplification of reference gene primers was used to estimate how many nucleated cells each sample contained. To quantify the absolute abundance of each unique TCRbeta CDR3 rearrangement, sequence reads were collapsed and filtered. Productive Simpson clonality was computed per sample as the square root of Simpson's diversity index over productive rearrangements. TCRdb retrieved this table from immuneACCESS and kept in-frame rearrangements only. Not all clones are present; in checked studies, unresolved V genes account for under half, and no reason is known for the remainder. The DNA was the basis for D and trimming; V, J and clone size are from that table. Present in this sample are 110,000 to 150,000 clones, almost 85% of which were seen just once. The ten largest clones capture approximately 5% of the sample.

Sequencing input: PBMCs or T cells enriched from blood (not recorded which). In this chain, TRBV7-8 is recombined with TRBJ2-1, with a tentative D gene TRBD2 over 6 matching bases. This receptor was identified in a man in his forties with acute COVID-19. The CDR3 loop reads CASSLFAGGITSGNEQFF. The nucleotide sequence is TGTGCCAGCAGCCTTTTTGCAGGCGGGATCACCTCGGGCAATGAGCAGTTCTTC.